This note documents a single T cell receptor (beta chain) sequence. Its antigen remains unknown. The data derive from a study of T cells after yellow fever vaccination. Study observations and caveats: In FACS-sorted repertoires, abundant clonotypes from the bulk population could appear as contaminants.

TCRdb reanalysed the 5' RACE reads using MiXCR and keeps one entry per CDR3 protein. Here the sample spans 300,000 to 400,000 distinct CDR3 sequences, 8.5% to 10% being singletons. Germline assignment: CDR1 DFQATT and CDR2 SNEGSKA (reference sequence). Trimming removed 2 bases from V and 1 base from J; junction bases left unmatched: 9. This CDR3 spans 18 amino acids. The sample in question was PBMCs, obtained on the day of the first yellow fever vaccination. The rearrangement uses TRBV20-1 and TRBJ2-3; TRBD2 matches 13 bases. The sequence was obtained from a man aged 18 to 35 who received the YFV17D yellow fever vaccine. This chain's CDR3 is CSARWTSGGLGRTDTQYF. DNA of the CDR3: TGCAGTGCTAGATGGACTAGCGGGGGACTGGGCCGCACAGATACGCAGTATTTT.